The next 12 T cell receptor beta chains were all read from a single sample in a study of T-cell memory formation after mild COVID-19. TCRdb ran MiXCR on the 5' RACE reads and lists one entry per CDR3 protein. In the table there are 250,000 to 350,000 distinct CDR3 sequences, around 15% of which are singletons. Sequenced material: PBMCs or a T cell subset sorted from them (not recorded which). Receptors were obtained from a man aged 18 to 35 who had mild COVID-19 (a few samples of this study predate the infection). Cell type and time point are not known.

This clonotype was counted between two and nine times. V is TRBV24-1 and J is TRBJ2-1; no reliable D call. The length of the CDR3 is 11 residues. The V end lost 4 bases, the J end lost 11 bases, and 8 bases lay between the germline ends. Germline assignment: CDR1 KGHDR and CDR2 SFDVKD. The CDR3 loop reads CATSESEKQFF. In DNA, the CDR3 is TGTGCCACCAGTGAGTCGGAGAAGCAGTTCTTC.

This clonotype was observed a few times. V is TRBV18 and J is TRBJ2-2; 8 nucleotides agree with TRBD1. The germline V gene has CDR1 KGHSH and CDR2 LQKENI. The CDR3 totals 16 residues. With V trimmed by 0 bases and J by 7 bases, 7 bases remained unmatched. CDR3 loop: CASSPPGRGRGGELFF. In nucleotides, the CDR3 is TGTGCCAGCTCACCACCCGGCAGGGGGCGAGGCGGGGAGCTGTTTTTT.

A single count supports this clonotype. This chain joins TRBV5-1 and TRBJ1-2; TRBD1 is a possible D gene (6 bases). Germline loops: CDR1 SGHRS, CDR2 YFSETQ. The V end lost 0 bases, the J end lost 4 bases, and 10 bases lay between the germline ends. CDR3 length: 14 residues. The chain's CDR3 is CASSLATGTYGYTF. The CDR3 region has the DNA TGCGCCAGCAGCTTGGCGACAGGCACCTATGGCTACACCTTC.

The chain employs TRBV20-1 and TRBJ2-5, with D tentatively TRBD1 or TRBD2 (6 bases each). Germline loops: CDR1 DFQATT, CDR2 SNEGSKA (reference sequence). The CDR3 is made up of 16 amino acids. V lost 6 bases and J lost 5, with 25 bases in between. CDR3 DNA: TGCAGTGCCATCGCCCCACAGGGAGGCCTTTCGGAGACCCAGTACTTC. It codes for CSAIAPQGGLSETQYF.

The CDR3 bases are TGTGCCAGCAGCGGGATTTCTGGAAACACCATATATTTT. It specifies CASSGISGNTIYF. V and J are TRBV12-3 or TRBV12-4 and TRBJ1-3; D is unresolved. This CDR3 is 13 amino acids long. V was shortened by 6 bases and J by 1 base, with 7 bases between the two germline ends.

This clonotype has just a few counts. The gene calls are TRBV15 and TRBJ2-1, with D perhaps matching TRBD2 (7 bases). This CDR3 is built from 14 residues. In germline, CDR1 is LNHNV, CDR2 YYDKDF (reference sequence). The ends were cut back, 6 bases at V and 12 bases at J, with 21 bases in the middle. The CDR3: CATRGGGPHSVQFF. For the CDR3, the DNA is TGTGCCACCAGGGGAGGGGGGCCCCATTCCGTGCAGTTCTTC.

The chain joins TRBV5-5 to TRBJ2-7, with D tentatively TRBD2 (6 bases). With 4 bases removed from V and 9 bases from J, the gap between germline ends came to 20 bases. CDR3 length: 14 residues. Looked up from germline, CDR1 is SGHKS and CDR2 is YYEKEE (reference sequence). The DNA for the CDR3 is TGTGCCAGCAGCGGGGGGACGGTGGCCGCCGGGCAGTACGTC. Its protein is CASSGGTVAAGQYV.

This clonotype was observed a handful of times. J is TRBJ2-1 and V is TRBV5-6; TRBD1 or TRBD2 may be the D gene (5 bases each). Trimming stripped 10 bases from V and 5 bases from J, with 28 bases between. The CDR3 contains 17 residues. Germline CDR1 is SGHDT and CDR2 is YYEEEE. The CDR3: CASSRWGRGQGDNEQFF. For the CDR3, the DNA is TGTGCCTCGTCCCGATGGGGTAGAGGGCAAGGGGACAATGAGCAGTTCTTC.

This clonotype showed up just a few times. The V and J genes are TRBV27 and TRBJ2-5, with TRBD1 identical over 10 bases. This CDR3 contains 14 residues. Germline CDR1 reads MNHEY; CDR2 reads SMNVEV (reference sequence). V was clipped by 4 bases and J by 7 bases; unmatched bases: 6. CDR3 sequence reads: CASSSGQGGGTQYF. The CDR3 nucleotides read TGTGCCAGCAGTTCCGGACAGGGGGGTGGGACCCAGTACTTC.

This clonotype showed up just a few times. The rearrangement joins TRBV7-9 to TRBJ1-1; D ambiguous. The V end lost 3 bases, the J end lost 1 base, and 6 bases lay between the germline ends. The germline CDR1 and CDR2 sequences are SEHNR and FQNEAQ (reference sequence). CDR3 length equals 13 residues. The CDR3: CASSFEANTEAFF. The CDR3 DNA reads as TGTGCCAGCAGCTTCGAGGCGAACACTGAAGCTTTCTTT.

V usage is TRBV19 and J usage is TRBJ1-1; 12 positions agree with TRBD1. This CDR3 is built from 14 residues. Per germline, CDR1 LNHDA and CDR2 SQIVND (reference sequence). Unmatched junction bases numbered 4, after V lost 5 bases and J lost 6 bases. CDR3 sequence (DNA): TGTGCCAGTAGTCCCCGGGACAGGGGGCCTGAAGCTTTCTTT. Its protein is CASSPRDRGPEAFF.

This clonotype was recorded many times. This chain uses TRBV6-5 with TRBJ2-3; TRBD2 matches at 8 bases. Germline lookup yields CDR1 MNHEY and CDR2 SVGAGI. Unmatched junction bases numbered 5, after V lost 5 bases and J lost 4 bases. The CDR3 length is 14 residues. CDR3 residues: CASSTRGGADTQYF. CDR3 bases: TGTGCCAGCAGTACCCGGGGGGGTGCAGATACGCAGTATTTT.